This T cell receptor beta chain was sequenced in a study of Graves' ophthalmopathy and Graves' hyperthyroidism. Lactation, pregnancy, uncontrolled infections and other autoimmune diseases were all grounds for excluding patients. Study observations and caveats: Most expanded clonotypes from thyroid (those above 0.001 frequency) were also found in blood.

Amplification targeted the TCR beta CDR3 regions, with RNA transcripts as the source material. An initial RT-PCR round employing HTBI primers preceded a second-round multiplex PCR. TCRdb independently ran MiXCR on the multiplex PCR reads; one entry per CDR3 protein. The table lists about 1.2 million distinct CDR3 sequences, 36% of them singletons. This clonotype was found many times. Its target is not known. The V end was cut by 10 bases, the J end by 1 base, with 14 bases between. CDR3 size: 14 residues. This receptor was obtained from an adult man with Graves' hyperthyroidism. The chain has TRBV12-3 or TRBV12-4 and TRBJ1-3, with D possibly matching TRBD1 (6 bases). Sequencing was carried out using peripheral blood or thyroid tissue (not recorded which). DNA of the CDR3: TGTGCCAACTCAAAACAGGGTTCTGGAAACACCATATATTTT. Protein sequence: CANSKQGSGNTIYF.